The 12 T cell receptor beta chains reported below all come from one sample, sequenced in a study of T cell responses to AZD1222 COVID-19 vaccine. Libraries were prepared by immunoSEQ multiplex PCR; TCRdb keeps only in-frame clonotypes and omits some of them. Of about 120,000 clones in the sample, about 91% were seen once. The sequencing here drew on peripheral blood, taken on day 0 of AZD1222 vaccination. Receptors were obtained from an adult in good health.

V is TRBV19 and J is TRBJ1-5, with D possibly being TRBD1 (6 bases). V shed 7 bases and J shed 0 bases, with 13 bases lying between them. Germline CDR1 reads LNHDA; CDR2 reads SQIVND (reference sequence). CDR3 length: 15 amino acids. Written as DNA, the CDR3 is TGTGCCAGTATAAGGGGGAAATATAGCAATCAGCCCCAGCATTTT. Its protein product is CASIRGKYSNQPQHF.

DNA of the CDR3: TGTGCCAGTAGTAGGGACGGAGGCGGCAATCAGCCCCAGCATTTT. Residues: CASSRDGGGNQPQHF. The chain is built from TRBV19 and TRBJ1-5, with D possibly being TRBD1 (5 bases). Germline CDR1 LNHDA, CDR2 SQIVND (reference sequence). CDR3 size: 15 residues. The germline V and J ends were trimmed by 4 bases and 2 bases, with 12 bases remaining between them.

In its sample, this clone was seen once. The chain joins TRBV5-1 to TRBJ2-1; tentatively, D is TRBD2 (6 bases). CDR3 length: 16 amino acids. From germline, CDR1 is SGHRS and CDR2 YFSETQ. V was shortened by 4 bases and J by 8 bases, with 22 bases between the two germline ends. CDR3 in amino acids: CASSRSQVLREDEQFF. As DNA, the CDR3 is TGCGCCAGCAGCCGTTCTCAGGTCCTAAGGGAGGATGAGCAGTTCTTC.

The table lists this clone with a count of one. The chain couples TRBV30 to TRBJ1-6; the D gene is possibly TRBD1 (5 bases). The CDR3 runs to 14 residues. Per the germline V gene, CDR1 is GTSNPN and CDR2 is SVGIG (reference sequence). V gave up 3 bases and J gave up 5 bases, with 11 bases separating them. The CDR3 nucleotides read TGTGCCTGGAGGACGGGAGGGGATAATTCACCCCTCCACTTT. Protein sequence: CAWRTGGDNSPLHF.

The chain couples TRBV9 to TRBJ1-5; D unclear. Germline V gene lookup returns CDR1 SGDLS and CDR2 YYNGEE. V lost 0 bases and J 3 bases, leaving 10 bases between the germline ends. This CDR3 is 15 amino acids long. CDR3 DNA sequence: TGTGCCAGCAGCGTAGGGCCGTCTTCCAATCAGCCCCAGCATTTT. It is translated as CASSVGPSSNQPQHF.

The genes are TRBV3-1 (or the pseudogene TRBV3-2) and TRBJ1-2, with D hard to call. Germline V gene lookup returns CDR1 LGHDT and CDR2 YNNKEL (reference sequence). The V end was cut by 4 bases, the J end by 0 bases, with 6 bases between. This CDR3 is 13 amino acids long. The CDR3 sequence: CASSPGPNYGYTF. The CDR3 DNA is TGTGCCAGCAGCCCCGGCCCTAACTATGGCTACACCTTC.

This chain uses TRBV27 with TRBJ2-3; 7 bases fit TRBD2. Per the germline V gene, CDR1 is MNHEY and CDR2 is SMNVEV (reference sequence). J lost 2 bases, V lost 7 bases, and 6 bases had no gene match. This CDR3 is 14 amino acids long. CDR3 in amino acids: CASTPGLPTDTQYF. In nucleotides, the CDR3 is TGTGCCAGCACGCCGGGACTACCCACAGATACGCAGTATTTT.

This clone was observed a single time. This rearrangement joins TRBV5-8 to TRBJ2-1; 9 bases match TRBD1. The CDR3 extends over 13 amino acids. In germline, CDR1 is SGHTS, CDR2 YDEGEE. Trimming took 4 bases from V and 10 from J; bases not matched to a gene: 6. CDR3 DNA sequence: TGTGCCAGCAGCGGGGGACAGGGCTACGAGCAGTTCTTC. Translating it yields CASSGGQGYEQFF.

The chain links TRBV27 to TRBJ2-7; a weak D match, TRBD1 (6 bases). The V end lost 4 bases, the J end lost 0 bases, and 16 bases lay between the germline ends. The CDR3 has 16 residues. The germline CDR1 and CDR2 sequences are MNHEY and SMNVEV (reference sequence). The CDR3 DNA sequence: TGTGCCAGCAGTTCTCGACAGGTACTAAGCTCCTACGAGCAGTACTTC. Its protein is CASSSRQVLSSYEQYF.

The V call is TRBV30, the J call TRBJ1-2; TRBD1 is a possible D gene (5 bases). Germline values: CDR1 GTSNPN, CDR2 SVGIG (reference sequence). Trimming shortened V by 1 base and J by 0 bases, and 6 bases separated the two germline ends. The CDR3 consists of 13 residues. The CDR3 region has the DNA TGTGCCTGGAGTGGGACAACTAACTATGGCTACACCTTC. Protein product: CAWSGTTNYGYTF.

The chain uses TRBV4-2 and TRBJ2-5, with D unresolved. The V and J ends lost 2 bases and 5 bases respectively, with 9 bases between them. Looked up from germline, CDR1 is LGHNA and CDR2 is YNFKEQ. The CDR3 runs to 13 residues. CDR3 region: CASSQNGRETQYF. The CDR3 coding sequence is TGTGCCAGCAGCCAAAACGGAAGGGAGACCCAGTACTTC.

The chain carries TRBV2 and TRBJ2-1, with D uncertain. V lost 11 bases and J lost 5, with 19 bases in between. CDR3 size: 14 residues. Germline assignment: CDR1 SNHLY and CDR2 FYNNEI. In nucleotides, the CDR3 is TGTGCCGGCTCAGCCTGGAGTGCCGACAATGAGCAGTTCTTC. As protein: CAGSAWSADNEQFF. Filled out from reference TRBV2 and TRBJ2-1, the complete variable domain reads EPEVTQTPSHQVTQMGQEVILRCVPISNHLYFYWYRQILGQKVEFLVSFYNNEISEKSEIFDDQFSVERPDGSNFTLKIRSTKLEDSAMYFCAGSAWSADNEQFFGPGTRLTVL.